This TCR beta chain was recorded in a study of CD8 T cells in ankylosing spondylitis. On this clonotype itself: Antigen specificity is unknown.

The germline gives CDR1 MDHEN, CDR2 SYDVKM. The CDR3 runs to 14 residues. The V end lost 2 bases, the J end lost 2 bases, and 10 bases lay between the germline ends. Whole-study results and caveats: Within ankylosing spondylitis blood, a TCR beta motif made up of under 10 highly homologous variants appeared to be characteristic.

TCRdb reanalysed the 5' RACE reads using MiXCR and keeps one entry per CDR3 protein. The table shows about 150,000 distinct CDR3 sequences, with more than 40% occurring only once. V is TRBV28 and J is TRBJ2-7; possible D gene TRBD1, 7 bases. Material for sequencing was synovial fluid, either unsorted or a sorted T cell fraction (not recorded which). The receptor was isolated from a male donor with ankylosing spondylitis. The CDR3 DNA reads TGTGCCAGCAGTTTACAGGGGGGAACCTACGAGCAGTACTTC. It translates to CASSLQGGTYEQYF.